This T cell receptor beta chain was identified during a study of T cell responses to AZD1222 COVID-19 vaccine. The assay was immunoSEQ multiplex PCR, and TCRdb's table has in-frame clones only and misses some. The sample holds 90,000 to 100,000 clones, roughly 89% seen once. Study-wide findings and caveats: Seropositive at baseline were only a handful of AZD1222 recipients. At 160-218 and 743-854, vaccine-associated CD4 TCRs were dominant, and they spanned spike. Regions left unmutated in variants are reportedly the target of nearly half of spike-specific TCRs. Possibly, clonal diversity was underestimated; donors were largely white British and included more females.

About this clone itself: Its target is not known. The junction does not match germline at one end; this may be a read error.

This CDR3 spans 19 amino acids. CDR1 is SSHAT and CDR2 is FNYEAQ in the germline V gene (reference sequence). This chain links TRBV7-7 with TRBJ1-1, with TRBD1 as a possible D gene (6 bases). The TCR originated in an adult in good health. Specimen: peripheral blood, collected on day 0 of AZD1222 vaccination. This chain's CDR3 is CASSLVRELGGIVNTEAFF. The CDR3 coding sequence is TGTGCTAGCAGCTTAGTGAGGGAACTAGGGGGTATTGTGAACACTGAAGCTTTCTTT.